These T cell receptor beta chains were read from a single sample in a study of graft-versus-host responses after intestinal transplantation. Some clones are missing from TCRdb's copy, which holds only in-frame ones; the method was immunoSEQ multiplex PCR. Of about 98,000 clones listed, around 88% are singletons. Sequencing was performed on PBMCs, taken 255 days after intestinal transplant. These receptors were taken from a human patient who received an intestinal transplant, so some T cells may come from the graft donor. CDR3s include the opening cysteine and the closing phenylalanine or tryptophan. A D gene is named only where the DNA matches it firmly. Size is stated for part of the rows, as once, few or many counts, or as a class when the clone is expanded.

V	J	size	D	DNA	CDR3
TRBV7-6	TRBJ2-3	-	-	TGTGCCAGCAGCAACCCTGCGGATACGCAGTATTTT	CASSNPADTQYF
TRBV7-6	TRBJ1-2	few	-	TGTGCCAGCAGCCTGGGCGGGGGAGATGGCTACACCTTC	CASSLGGGDGYTF
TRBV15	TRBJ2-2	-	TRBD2	TGTGCCATAATGGGGCGGGAGCCCACCGGGGAGCTGTTTTTT	CAIMGREPTGELFF
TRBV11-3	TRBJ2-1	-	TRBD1	TGTGCCAGCAGCCCGGGACAGGGGATCGCTTACAATGAGCAGTTCTTC	CASSPGQGIAYNEQFF
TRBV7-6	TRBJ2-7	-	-	TGTGCCAGCAGCTATAAGCCGGGACACCACGAGCAGTACTTC	CASSYKPGHHEQYF
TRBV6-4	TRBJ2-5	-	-	TGTGCCAGCAGTGACTCCAAACCTTCGACGATCCAAGAGACCCAGTACTTC	CASSDSKPSTIQETQYF
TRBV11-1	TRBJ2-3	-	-	TGTGCCAGCAGCTTCGGGGGGCCCCCGGATACGCAGTATTTT	CASSFGGPPDTQYF
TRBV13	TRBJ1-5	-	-	TGTGCCAGCAGCTTAGGGGGGGGTCAGCCCCAGCATTTT	CASSLGGGQPQHF
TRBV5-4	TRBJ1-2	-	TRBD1	TGTGCCAGCAGCTCCTCAGGGGGCAGGGGGGATGGCTACACCTTC	CASSSSGGRGDGYTF
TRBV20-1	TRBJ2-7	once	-	TGCAGTGCTAGGAGGGGCGAGCAGTACTTC	CSARRGEQYF
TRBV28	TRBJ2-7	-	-	TGTGCCAGCAGTTTTTCTTTGCTGTTGACTACAATTTACGAGCAGTACTTC	CASSFSLLLTTIYEQYF
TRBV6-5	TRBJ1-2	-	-	TGTGCCAGCAGTTACGGCCGGTCTGAGGGCTACACCTTC	CASSYGRSEGYTF
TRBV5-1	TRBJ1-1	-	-	TGCGCCAGCAGCTTTTGGGCAGGGGCGATCACTGAAGCTTTCTTT	CASSFWAGAITEAFF
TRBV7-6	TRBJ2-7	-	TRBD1	TGTGCCAGCAGCTTAGCAGACAGGGAAGGCGAGCAGTACTTC	CASSLADREGEQYF
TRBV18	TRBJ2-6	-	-	TGTGCCAGCTCACCACTGCCAGGGAGGTCCGGTGGGGCCAACGTCCTGACTTTC	CASSPLPGRSGGANVLTF
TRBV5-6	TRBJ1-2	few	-	TGTGCCAGCAGCTTGTCCCCTAACTATGGCTACACCTTC	CASSLSPNYGYTF
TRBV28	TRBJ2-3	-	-	TGTGCCAGCATGGACACAGATACGCAGTATTTT	CASMDTDTQYF
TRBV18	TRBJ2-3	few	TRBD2	TGTGCCAGCTCCCCGGGAGGGACAGATACGCAGTATTTT	CASSPGGTDTQYF